Described below is a single T cell receptor beta chain sequence and its context. Random hexamers were used to reverse transcribe the RNA input (roughly 0.5 to 1 ug). TCRdb reanalysed the immunoSEQ multiplex PCR reads using MiXCR and keeps one entry per CDR3 protein. The sample lists approximately 180,000 distinct CDR3 sequences, roughly 94% occurring once. This entry belongs to a study of CD8 T cells in Susac syndrome. In germline, CDR1 is GTSNPN, CDR2 SVGIG (reference sequence). The V end was cut by 2 bases, the J end by 6 bases, with 11 bases between. This CDR3 is built from 13 residues. This clonotype originated in a human donor with Susac syndrome. The sequencing input was CD4+ T cells from PBMCs. The chain is built from TRBV30 and TRBJ1-3, with no clear D. CDR3 protein: CAWSPGSENTIYF. The CDR3 DNA follows: TGTGCCTGGAGTCCCGGGTCCGAAAACACCATATATTTT. Together with reference TRBV30 and TRBJ1-3, the CDR3 gives the full variable domain: SQTIHQWPATLVQPVGSPLSLECTVEGTSNPNLYWYRQAAGRGLQLLFYSVGIGQISSEVPQNLSASRPQDRQFILSSKKLLLSDSGFYLCAWSPGSENTIYFGEGSWLTVV.